This T cell receptor beta chain emerged from a study of CD8 T cells in ankylosing spondylitis. Libraries of TCR beta came from quantitative 5'-RACE with molecular barcodes. TCRdb re-called the 5' RACE reads with MiXCR, one entry per CDR3 protein. This sample has approximately 400,000 distinct CDR3 sequences; about 24% occur once, and the top ten carry approximately 1%. The study, taken as a whole, reports: Ankylosing spondylitis blood seemed to carry a telltale TCR beta motif made of about 8 highly homologous variants. A CD8+ phenotype characterized the disease-linked clones, which were relatively rare in peripheral blood. Previous work reported some of these motif variants in the synovial fluid and blood of reactive arthritis. Disease-linked clones reportedly concentrated significantly in matched ankylosing spondylitis synovial fluid.

CDR1 is SGHRS and CDR2 is YFSETQ in the germline V gene. The CDR3 contains 14 residues. V lost 4 bases and J 6 bases, leaving 16 bases between the germline ends. About this clonotype: Its antigen is still unknown.

J is TRBJ1-2 and V is TRBV5-1; D is perhaps TRBD1 (5 bases). The TCR comes from a male donor with ankylosing spondylitis. Sequencing used blood, either unsorted or a sorted T cell fraction (not recorded which). CDR3 loop: CASSPVMGVDGYTF. The CDR3 nucleotides are TGCGCCAGCAGCCCAGTGATGGGGGTTGATGGCTACACCTTC.